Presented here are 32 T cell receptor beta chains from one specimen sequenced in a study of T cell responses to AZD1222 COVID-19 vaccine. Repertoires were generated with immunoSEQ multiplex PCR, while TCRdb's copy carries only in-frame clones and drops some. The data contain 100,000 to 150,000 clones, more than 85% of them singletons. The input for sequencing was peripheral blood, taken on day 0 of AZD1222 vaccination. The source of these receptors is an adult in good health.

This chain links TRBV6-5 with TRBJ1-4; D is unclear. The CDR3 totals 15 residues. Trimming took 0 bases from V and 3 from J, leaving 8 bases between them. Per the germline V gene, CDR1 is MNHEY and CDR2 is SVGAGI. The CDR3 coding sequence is TGTGCCAGCAGTTACTCAGGGTCAGCTAATGAAAAACTGTTTTTT. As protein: CASSYSGSANEKLFF.

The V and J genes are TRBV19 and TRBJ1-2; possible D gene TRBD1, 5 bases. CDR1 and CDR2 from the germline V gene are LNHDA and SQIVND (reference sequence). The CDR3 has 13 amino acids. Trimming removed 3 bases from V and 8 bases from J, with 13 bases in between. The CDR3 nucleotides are TGTGCCAGTAGTATTGGAAGGGGCGGAGGCTACACCTTC. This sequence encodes CASSIGRGGGYTF.

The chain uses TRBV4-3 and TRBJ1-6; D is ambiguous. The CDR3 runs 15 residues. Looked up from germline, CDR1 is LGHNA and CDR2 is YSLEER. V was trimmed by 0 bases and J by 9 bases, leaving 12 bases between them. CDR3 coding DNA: TGCGCCAGCAGCCAAGATCCTCGCTCTGGTTCACCCCTCCACTTT. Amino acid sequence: CASSQDPRSGSPLHF.

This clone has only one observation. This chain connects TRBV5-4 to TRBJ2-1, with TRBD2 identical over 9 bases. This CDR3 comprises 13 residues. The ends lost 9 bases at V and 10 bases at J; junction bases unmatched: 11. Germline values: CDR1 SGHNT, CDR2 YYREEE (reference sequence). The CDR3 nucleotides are TGTGCCACCGAGGGGGGACTAGCTCAAGAGCAGTTCTTC. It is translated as CATEGGLAQEQFF.

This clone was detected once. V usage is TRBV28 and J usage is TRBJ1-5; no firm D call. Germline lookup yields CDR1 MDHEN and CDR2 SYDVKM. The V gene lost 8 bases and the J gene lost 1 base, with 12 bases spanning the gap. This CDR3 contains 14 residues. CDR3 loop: CASEGSTSNQPQHF. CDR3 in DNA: TGTGCCAGCGAGGGCAGCACGAGCAATCAGCCCCAGCATTTT.

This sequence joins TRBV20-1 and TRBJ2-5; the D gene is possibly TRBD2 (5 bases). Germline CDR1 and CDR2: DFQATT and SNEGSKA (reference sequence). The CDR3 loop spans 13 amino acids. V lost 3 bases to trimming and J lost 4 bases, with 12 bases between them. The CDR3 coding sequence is TGCAGTGCTAGTCTTTCGGGGTTAGAGACCCAGTACTTC. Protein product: CSASLSGLETQYF.

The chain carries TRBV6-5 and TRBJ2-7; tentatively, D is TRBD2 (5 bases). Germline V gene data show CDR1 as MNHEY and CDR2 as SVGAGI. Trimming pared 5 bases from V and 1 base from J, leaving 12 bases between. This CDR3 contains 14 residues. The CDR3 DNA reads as TGTGCCAGCAGTAGAAACGGACTGTCCTACGAGCAGTACTTC. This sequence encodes CASSRNGLSYEQYF.

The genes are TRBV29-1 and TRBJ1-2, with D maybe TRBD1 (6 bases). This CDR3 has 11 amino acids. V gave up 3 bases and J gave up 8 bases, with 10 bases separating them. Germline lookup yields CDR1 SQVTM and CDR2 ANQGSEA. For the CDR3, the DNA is TGCAGCGTTGAGACAGGAGAAGGCTACACCTTC. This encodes CSVETGEGYTF.

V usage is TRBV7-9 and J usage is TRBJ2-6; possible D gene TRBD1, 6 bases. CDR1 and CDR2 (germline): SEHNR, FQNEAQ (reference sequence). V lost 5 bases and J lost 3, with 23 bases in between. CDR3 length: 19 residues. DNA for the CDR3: TGTGCCAGCAGCCCGCGGTTACAGGGCCATCCCGATGGGGCCAACGTCCTGACTTTC. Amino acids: CASSPRLQGHPDGANVLTF.

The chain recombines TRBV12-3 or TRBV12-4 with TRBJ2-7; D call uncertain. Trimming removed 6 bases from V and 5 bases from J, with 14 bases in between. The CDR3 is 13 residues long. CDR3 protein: CASRPRDIHEQYF. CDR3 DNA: TGTGCCAGCAGGCCTCGTGATATTCACGAGCAGTACTTC.

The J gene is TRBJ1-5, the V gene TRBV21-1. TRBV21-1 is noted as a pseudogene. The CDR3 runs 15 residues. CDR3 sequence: CASSWRRDSNQPQHF. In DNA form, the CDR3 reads TGTGCCAGCAGTTGGCGAAGAGATAGCAATCAGCCCCAGCATTTT.

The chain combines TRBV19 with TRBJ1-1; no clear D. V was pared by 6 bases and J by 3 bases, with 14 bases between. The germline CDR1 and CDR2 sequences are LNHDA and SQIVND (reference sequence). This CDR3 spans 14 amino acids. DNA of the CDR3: TGTGCCAGTAGCCCGCCGGAGGGCTACACTGAAGCTTTCTTT. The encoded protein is CASSPPEGYTEAFF. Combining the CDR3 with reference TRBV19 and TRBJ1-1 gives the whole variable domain DGGITQSPKYLFRKEGQNVTLSCEQNLNHDAMYWYRQDPGQGLRLIYYSQIVNDFQKGDIAEGYSVSREKKESFPLTVTSAQKNPTAFYLCASSPPEGYTEAFFGQGTRLTVV.

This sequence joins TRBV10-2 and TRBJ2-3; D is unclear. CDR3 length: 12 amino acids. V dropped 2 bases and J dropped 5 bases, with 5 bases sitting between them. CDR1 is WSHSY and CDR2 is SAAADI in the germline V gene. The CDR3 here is CASSESQDTQYF. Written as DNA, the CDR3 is TGCGCCAGCAGTGAGAGCCAAGATACGCAGTATTTT.

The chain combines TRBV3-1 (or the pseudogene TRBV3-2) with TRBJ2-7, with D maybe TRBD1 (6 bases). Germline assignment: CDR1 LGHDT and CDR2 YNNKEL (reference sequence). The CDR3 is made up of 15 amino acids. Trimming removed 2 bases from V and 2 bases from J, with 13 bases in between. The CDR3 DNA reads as TGTGCCAGCAGCCAACCAGGACAGACCCCCTACGAGCAGTACTTC. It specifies CASSQPGQTPYEQYF.

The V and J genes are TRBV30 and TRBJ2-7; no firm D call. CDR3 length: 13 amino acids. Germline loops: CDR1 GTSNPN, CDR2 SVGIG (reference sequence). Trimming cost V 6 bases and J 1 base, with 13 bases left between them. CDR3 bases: TGTGCCTGTTCGCAGGCCATTTCCTACGAGCAGTACTTC. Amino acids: CACSQAISYEQYF.

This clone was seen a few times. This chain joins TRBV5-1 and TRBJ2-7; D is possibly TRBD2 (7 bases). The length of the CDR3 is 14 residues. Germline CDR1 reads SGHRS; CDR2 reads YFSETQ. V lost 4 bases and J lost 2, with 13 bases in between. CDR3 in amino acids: CASSHRGAAYEQYF. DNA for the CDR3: TGCGCCAGCAGCCATCGGGGGGCCGCCTACGAGCAGTACTTC.

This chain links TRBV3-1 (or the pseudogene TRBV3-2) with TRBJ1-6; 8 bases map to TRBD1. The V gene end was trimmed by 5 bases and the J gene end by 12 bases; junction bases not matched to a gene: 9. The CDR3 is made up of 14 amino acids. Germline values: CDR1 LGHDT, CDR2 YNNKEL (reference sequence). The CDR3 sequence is CASSSGQVSVPLHF. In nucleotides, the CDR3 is TGTGCCAGCAGCTCGGGACAGGTCTCGGTACCCCTCCACTTT.

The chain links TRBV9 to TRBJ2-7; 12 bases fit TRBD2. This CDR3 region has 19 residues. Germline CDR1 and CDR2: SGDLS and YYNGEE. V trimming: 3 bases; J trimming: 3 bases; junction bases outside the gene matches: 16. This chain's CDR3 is CASSGMGLAGPGYGYEQYF. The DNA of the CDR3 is TGTGCCAGCAGCGGAATGGGACTAGCGGGCCCAGGGTATGGCTACGAGCAGTACTTC.

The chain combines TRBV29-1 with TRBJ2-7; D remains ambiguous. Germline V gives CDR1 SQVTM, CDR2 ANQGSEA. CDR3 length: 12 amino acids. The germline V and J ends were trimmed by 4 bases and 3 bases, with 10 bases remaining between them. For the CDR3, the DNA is TGCAGCGTTGTTGTAGAGAGCTACGAGCAGTACTTC. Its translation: CSVVVESYEQYF.

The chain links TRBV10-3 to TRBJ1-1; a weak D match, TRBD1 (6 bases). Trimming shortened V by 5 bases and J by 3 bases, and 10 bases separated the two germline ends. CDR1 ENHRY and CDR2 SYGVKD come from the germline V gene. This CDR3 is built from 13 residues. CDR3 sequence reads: CAISSEGDTEAFF. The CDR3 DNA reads TGTGCCATCAGTTCGGAGGGGGACACTGAAGCTTTCTTT.

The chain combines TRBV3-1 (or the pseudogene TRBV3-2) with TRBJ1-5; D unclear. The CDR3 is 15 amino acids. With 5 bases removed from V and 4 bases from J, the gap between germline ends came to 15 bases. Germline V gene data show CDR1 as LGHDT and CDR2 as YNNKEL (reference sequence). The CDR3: CASSSEQSPNQPQHF. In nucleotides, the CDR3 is TGTGCCAGCAGCTCAGAACAGTCTCCTAATCAGCCCCAGCATTTT.

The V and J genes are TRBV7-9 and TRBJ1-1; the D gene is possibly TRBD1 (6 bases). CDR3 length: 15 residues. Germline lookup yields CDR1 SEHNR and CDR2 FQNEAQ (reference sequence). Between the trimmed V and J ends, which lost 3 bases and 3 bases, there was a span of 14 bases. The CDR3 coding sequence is TGTGCCAGCAGCTTCTTAAGTAAGGGGGACACTGAAGCTTTCTTT. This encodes CASSFLSKGDTEAFF.

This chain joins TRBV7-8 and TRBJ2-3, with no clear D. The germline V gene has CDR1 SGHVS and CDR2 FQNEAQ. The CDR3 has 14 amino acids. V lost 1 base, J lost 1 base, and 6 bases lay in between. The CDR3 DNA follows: TGTGCCAGCAGCTTAGAAGACGGCACAGATACGCAGTATTTT. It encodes CASSLEDGTDTQYF. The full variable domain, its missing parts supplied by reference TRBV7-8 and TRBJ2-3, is GAGVSQSPRYKVAKRGQDVALRCDPISGHVSLFWYQQALGQGPEFLTYFQNEAQLDKSGLPSDRFFAERPEGSVSTLKIQRTQQEDSAVYLCASSLEDGTDTQYFGPGTRLTVL.

This CDR3 reads CASSPNEGVTDTQYF. CDR3 DNA sequence: TGTGCCAGCAGCCCCAACGAGGGGGTAACAGATACGCAGTATTTT. This chain joins TRBV11-3 and TRBJ2-3; TRBD1 is a possible D gene (6 bases). Trimming removed 5 bases from V and 3 bases from J, with 15 bases in between. From germline, CDR1 is SGHNT and CDR2 YENEEA. The CDR3 loop spans 15 amino acids.

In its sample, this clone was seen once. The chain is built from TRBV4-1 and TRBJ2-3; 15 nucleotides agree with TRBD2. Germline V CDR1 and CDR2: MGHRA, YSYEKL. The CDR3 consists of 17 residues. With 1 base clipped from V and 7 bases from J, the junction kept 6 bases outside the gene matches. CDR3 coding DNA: TGCGCCAGCAGCCAAGTCGGGACTAGCGGGGGGTGGCATACGCAGTATTTT. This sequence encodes CASSQVGTSGGWHTQYF.

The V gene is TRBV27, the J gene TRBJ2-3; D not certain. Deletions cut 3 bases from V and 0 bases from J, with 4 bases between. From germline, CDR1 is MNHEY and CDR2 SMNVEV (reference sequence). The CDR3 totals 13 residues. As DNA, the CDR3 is TGTGCCAGCAGTTTTGCTAGCACAGATACGCAGTATTTT. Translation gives CASSFASTDTQYF.

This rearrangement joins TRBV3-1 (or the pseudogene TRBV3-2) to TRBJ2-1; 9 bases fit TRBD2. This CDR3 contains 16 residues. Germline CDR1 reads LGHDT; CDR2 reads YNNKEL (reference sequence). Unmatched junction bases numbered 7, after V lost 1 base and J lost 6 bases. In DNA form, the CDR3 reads TGTGCCAGCAGCCAAGCTCGCGGTAGCGGGGGCAATGAGCAGTTCTTC. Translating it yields CASSQARGSGGNEQFF.

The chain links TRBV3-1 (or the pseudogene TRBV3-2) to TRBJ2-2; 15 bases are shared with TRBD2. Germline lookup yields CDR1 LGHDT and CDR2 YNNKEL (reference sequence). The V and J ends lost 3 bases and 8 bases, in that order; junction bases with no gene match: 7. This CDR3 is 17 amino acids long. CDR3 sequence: CASSHHGLAGGPGELFF. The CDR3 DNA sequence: TGTGCCAGCAGCCACCACGGACTAGCGGGAGGGCCGGGGGAGCTGTTTTTT.

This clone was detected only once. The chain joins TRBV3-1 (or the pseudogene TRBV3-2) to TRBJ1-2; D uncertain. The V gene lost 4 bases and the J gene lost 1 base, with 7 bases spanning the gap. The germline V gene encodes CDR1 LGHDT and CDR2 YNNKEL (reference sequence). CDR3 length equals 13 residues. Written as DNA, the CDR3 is TGTGCCAGCAGCCGGGATGTTAACTATGGCTACACCTTC. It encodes CASSRDVNYGYTF.

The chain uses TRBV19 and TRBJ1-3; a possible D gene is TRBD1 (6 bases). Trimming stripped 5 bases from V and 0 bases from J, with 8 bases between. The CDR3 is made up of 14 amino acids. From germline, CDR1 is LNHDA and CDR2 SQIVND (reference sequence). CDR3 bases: TGTGCCAGTAGTGCGGACAGCTCTGGAAACACCATATATTTT. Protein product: CASSADSSGNTIYF.

The CDR3 region has the DNA TGTGCCAGCACTCTCAGCTCCTACGAGCAGTACTTC. Encoded protein: CASTLSSYEQYF. The chain combines TRBV28 with TRBJ2-7; D gene uncertain. There are 12 residues in the CDR3. Between the trimmed V and J ends, which lost 7 bases and 0 bases, there was a span of 7 bases. Germline CDR1 MDHEN, CDR2 SYDVKM.

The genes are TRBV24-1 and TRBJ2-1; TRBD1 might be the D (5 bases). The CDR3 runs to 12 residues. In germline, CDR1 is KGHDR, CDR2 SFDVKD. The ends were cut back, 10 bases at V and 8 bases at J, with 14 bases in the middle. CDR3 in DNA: TGTGCCACAGGGGTGAGAAACTATGAGCAGTTCTTC. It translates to CATGVRNYEQFF.